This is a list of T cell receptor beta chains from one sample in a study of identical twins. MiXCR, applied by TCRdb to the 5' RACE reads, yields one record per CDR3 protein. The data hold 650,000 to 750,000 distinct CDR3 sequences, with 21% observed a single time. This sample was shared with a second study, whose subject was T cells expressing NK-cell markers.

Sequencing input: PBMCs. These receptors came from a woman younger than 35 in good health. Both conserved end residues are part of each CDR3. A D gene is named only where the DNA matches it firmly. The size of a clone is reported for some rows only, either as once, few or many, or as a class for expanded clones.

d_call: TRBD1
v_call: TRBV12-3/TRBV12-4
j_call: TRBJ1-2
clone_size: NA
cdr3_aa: CASSLAPTGDYGYTF
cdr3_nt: TGTGCCAGCAGTTTAGCGCCTACAGGGGACTATGGCTACACCTTC

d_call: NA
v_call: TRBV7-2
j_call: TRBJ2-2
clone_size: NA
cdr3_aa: CASSTTNAGRTGELFF
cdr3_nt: TGTGCCAGCAGCACGACGAACGCAGGGCGGACCGGGGAGCTGTTTTTT

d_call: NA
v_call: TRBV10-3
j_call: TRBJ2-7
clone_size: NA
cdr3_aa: CAISRMGEQYF
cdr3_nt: TGTGCCATCTCACGAATGGGCGAGCAGTACTTC

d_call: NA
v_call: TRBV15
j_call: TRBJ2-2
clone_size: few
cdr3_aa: CATSRDQRSGRRLFF
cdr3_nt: TGTGCCACCAGCAGAGATCAGCGATCCGGTAGGCGGCTGTTTTTT

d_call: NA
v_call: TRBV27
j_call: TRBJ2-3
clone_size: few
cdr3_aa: CASQKGGANTQYF
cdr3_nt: TGTGCCAGCCAGAAGGGGGGGGCAAATACGCAGTATTTT

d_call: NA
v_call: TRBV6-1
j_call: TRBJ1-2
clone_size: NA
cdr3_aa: CASSRAMDYGYTF
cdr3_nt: TGTGCCAGCAGTCGTGCGATGGACTATGGCTACACCTTC

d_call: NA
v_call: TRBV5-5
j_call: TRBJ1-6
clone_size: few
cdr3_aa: CASSAGLGYNSPLHF
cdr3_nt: TGTGCCAGCAGCGCCGGACTGGGGTATAATTCACCCCTCCACTTT

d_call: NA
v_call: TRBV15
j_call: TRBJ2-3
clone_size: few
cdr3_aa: CATSSPKGSGPTDTQYF
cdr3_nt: TGTGCCACCAGCAGCCCCAAGGGTAGCGGACCCACAGATACGCAGTATTTT

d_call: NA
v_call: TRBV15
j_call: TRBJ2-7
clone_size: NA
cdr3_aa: CATSREQGANEQYF
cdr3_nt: TGTGCCACCAGCAGAGAGCAGGGAGCGAACGAGCAGTACTTC

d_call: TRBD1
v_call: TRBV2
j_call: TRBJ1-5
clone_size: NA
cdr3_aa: CASSEQGGLLLNQPQHF
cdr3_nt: TGTGCCAGCAGTGAACAGGGGGGCCTACTTCTCAATCAGCCCCAGCATTTT

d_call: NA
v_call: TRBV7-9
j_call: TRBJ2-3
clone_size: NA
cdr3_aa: CASSLVGDSRVSDTQYF
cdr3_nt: TGTGCCAGCAGCTTAGTGGGTGACTCTCGCGTGTCGGATACGCAGTATTTT

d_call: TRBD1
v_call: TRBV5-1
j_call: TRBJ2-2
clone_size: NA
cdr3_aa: CASSTYRGVNTGELFF
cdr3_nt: TGCGCCAGCAGCACGTACAGGGGTGTAAACACCGGGGAGCTGTTTTTT

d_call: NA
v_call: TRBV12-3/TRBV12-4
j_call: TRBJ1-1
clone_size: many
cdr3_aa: CASSFGNEVKAEAFF
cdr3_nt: TGTGCCAGCAGTTTCGGTAATGAAGTGAAGGCTGAAGCTTTCTTT

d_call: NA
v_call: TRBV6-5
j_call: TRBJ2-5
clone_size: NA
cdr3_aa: CASSYSPTHETQYF
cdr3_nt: TGTGCCAGCAGTTACTCACCCACTCACGAGACCCAGTACTTC

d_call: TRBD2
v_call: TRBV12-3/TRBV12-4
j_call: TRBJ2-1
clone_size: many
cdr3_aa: CASLGVLAGVEQFF
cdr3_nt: TGTGCCAGCCTCGGGGTACTAGCGGGAGTTGAGCAGTTCTTC

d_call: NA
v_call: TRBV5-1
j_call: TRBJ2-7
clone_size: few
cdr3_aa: CASSPRGVWNEQYF
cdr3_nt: TGCGCCAGCAGCCCCCGAGGGGTATGGAACGAGCAGTACTTC

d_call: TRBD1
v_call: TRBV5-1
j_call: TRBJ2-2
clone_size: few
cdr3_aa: CASREGQGDTGELFF
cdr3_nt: TGCGCCAGCAGAGAAGGACAGGGGGACACCGGGGAGCTGTTTTTT

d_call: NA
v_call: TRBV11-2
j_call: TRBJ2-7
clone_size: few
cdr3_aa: CASSAPLEQYF
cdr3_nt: TGTGCCAGCTCCGCCCCTCTCGAGCAGTACTTC

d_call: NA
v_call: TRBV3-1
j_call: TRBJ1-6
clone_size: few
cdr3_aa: CASSQAQGLNSPLHF
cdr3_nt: TGTGCCAGCAGCCAAGCCCAGGGACTCAATTCACCCCTCCACTTT

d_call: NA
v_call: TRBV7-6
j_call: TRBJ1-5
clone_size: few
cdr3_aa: CASSPGTGGLTQHF
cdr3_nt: TGTGCCAGCAGCCCTGGGACGGGTGGGTTGACCCAGCATTTT

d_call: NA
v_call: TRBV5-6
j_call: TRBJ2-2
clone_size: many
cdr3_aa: CASSRRGNSNTGELFF
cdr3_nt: TGTGCCAGCAGCCGGAGGGGAAACTCGAACACCGGGGAGCTGTTTTTT

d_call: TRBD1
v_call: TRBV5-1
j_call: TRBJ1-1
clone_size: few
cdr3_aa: CASSPTGAQRLLF
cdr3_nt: TGCGCCAGCAGCCCGACAGGGGCGCAGAGGCTCCTCTTT

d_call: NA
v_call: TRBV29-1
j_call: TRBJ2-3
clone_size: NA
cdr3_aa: CSVGGRTDTQYF
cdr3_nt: TGCAGCGTTGGAGGGAGGACAGATACGCAGTATTTT

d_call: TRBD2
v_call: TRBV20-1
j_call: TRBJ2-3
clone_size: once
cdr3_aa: CSAPRFSGGATDTQYF
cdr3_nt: TGCAGTGCACCAAGATTTTCGGGGGGGGCCACAGATACGCAGTATTTT

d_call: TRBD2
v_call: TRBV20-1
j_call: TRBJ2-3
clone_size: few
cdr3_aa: CSARGGSGGKDTQYF
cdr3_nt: TGCAGTGCTAGAGGGGGTAGCGGGGGTAAAGATACGCAGTATTTT

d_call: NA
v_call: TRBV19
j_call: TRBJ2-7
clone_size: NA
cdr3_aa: CASSSAGSTEQYF
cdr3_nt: TGTGCCAGTAGTTCGGCAGGATCGACCGAGCAGTACTTC

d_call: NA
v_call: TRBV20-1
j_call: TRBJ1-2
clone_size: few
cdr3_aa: CSARDARGASSGYGYTF
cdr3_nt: TGCAGTGCTAGAGACGCCCGTGGGGCCTCCTCGGGCTATGGCTACACCTTC

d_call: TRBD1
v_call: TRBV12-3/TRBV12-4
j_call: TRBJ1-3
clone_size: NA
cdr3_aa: CASSRQGVRNTIYF
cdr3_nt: TGTGCCAGCAGCCGACAGGGTGTGAGGAACACCATATATTTT

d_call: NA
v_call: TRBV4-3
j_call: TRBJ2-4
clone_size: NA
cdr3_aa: CASSQERRGVRYF
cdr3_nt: TGCGCCAGCAGCCAAGAGAGAAGGGGGGTCCGCTACTTC

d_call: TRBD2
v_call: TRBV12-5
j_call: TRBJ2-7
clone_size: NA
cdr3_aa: CASGLGGGMVYEQYF
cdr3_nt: TGTGCTAGTGGCCTGGGCGGGGGTATGGTCTACGAGCAGTACTTC

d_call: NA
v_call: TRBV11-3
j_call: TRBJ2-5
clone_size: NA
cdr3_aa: CASSLEAVQETQYF
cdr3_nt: TGTGCCAGCAGCTTAGAGGCGGTCCAAGAGACCCAGTACTTC

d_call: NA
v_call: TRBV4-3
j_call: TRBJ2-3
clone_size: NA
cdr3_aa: CASSQAENTDTQYF
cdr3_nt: TGCGCCAGCAGCCAAGCGGAAAACACAGATACGCAGTATTTT

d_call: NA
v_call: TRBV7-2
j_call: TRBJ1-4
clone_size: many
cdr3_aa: CASSWRGSRGEKLFF
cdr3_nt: TGTGCCAGCAGCTGGCGGGGGTCACGGGGGGAAAAACTGTTTTTT

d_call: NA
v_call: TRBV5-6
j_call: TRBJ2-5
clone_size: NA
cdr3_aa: CASSQERSETQYF
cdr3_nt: TGTGCCAGCAGCCAAGAAAGGTCTGAGACCCAGTACTTC

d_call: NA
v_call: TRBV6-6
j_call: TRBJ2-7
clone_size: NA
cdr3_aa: CASTQAEEQYF
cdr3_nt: TGTGCCAGCACCCAAGCTGAGGAGCAGTACTTC

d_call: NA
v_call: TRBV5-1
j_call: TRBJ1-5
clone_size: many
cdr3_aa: CASSVGRDQPQHF
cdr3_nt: TGCGCCAGCAGCGTTGGGCGGGATCAGCCCCAGCATTTT

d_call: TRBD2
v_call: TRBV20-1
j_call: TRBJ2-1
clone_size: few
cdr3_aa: CSARGSGIRQSYNEQFF
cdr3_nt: TGCAGTGCTAGAGGTAGCGGGATACGGCAGTCCTACAATGAGCAGTTCTTC

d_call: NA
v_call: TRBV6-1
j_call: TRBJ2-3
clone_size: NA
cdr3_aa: CATHGVVADTQYF
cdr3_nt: TGTGCCACCCACGGAGTGGTGGCAGATACGCAGTATTTT

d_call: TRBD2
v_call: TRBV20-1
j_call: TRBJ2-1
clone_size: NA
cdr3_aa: CSALAEVSYNEQFF
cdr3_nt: TGCAGTGCCCTAGCGGAGGTGTCCTACAATGAGCAGTTCTTC

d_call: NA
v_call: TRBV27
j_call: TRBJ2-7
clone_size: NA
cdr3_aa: CASSLSAGAPSSYEQYF
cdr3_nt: TGTGCCAGCAGTTTATCCGCGGGGGCTCCTTCCTCCTACGAGCAGTACTTC

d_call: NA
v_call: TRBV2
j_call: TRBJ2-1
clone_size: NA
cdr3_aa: CASSDLTGNEQFF
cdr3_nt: TGTGCCAGCAGTGACTTGACCGGCAATGAGCAGTTCTTC

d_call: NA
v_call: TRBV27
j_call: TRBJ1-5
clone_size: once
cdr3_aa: CASKTAMGSSNQPQHF
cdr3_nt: TGTGCCAGCAAAACAGCCATGGGGAGTAGCAATCAGCCCCAGCATTTT

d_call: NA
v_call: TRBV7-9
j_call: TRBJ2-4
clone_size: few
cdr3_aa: CASSLDLDGAKNIQYF
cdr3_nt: TGTGCCAGCAGCTTAGATCTGGACGGGGCCAAAAACATTCAGTACTTC

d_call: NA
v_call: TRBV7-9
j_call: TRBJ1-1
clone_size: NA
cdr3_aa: CASSQAYTEAFF
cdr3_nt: TGTGCCAGCAGCCAGGCATACACTGAAGCTTTCTTT